This record covers a single T cell receptor (beta chain). The target antigen is unknown. The germline V gene has CDR1 SGHAT and CDR2 FQNNGV. Germline trimming cut 4 bases from V and 3 bases from J; bases unmatched to any gene: 6. The CDR3 has 15 amino acids. The data were taken from a study of OX40 agonist ivuxolimab in advanced cancers. Study-level background: Patients in dose escalation had liver, melanoma, kidney or head and neck cancers. A mean age of roughly 66 years, range roughly 20 to 79, was recorded, and 82.7% were male.

Study outcomes and limitations: Dose levels from 0.1 to 3.0 mg/kg saw CD4+ and CD8+ blood T cells expand clonally by week 6. Average numbers of expanded clones were greater in CD8+ T cells than in CD4+.

The repertoire was sequenced with immunoSEQ multiplex PCR; TCRdb's copy has only in-frame clones and lacks some. The table lists around 71,000 clones, just under 80% of them singletons. The V call is TRBV11-2, the J call TRBJ2-3, with 8 bases fitting TRBD1. The TCR was taken from an adult with an advanced solid tumor such as melanoma, head and neck, liver or kidney cancer. Source: CD4+ or CD8+ T cells sorted from blood, taken in a trial of the OX40 agonist ivuxolimab. The CDR3 DNA is TGTGCCAGCAGCTCGGGACAGGTCAGGACAGATACGCAGTATTTT. Translating it yields CASSSGQVRTDTQYF.